This T cell receptor beta chain was profiled in a study of regulatory T cells in long-lasting Graves disease. Overall study: Over 5 years of antithyroid drugs with positive TSH receptor antibodies was taken to mean persistent Graves' disease.

Worth noting for this clonotype: Its antigen is not known.

With 4 bases clipped from V and 5 bases from J, the junction kept 11 bases outside the gene matches. Germline V gene data show CDR1 as MNHNS and CDR2 as SASEGT. CDR3 length: 16 amino acids. Whole-study findings and limits: Newly diagnosed patients shared 850 to 1,000 public clonotypes; persistent patients shared around 2,800. Newly diagnosed disease favored TRBV20-1 and TRBJ2-1 over persistent disease.

Sequencing libraries for TCR beta were prepared with iRepertoire HTBI primers and Arm-PCR of CDR3 regions. The authors' processing: Samples revealed 50 to 70 TRBV and 14 TRBJ segments. TCRdb reprocessed the multiplex PCR reads via MiXCR and lists one record per CDR3 protein. The V and J calls were not made by the authors but by TCRdb's processing. The sample comprises 700,000 or so distinct CDR3 sequences, roughly 30% of which are singletons, and around 42% rests with the top ten. The time point denotes: persistent/refractory GD, antithyroid drugs over 5 years with positive TRAb. PBMC RNA was the source of the TCR library.

The chain has TRBV6-1 and TRBJ1-5; 7 nucleotides line up with TRBD1. The sequence was collected from a female donor with Graves disease. The sequencing used peripheral blood mononuclear cells (PBMCs), collected when the disease was refractory, from a patient treated with antithyroid drugs. CDR3 protein: CASSGLRETGHQPQHF. Here the CDR3 DNA reads TGTGCCAGCAGTGGACTTAGGGAGACAGGGCATCAGCCCCAGCATTTT.